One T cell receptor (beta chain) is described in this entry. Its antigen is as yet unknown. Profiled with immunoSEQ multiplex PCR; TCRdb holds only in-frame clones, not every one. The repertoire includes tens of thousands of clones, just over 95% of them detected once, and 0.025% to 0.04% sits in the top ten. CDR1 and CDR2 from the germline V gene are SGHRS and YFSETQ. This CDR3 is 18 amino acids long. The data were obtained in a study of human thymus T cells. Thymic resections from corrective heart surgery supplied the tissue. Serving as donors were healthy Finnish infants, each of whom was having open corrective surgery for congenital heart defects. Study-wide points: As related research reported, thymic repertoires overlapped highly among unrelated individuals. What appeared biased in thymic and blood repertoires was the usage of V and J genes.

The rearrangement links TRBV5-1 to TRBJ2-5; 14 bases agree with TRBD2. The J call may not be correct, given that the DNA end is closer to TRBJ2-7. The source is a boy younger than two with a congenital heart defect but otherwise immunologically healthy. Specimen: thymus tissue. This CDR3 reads CASNLRPGLAGVLYEQYF. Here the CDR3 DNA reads TGCGCCAGCAACCTTAGACCGGGACTAGCGGGAGTACTCTACGAGCAGTACTTC.